A selection of T cell receptor beta chains follows, all from one sample in a study of beta chain features in type 1 diabetes. The table came from immunoSEQ multiplex PCR; TCRdb's copy has only in-frame clones and leaves some out. In the table there are over 700,000 clones, roughly 15% of which are singletons. Material for sequencing was naive CD4+ T cells from blood. Receptors were obtained from a woman under 30 in good health. Each CDR3 is given with its conserved first and last residue. The order of the fields is clone size, J gene, V gene, D gene, CDR3 DNA, CDR3 protein. The D gene is left open where the match is weak. The size entry is marked missing in some rows and otherwise reads once, few, many or a size class.

clone_size: few
j_call: TRBJ2-3
v_call: TRBV6-4
d_call: NA
cdr3_nt: TGTGCCAGCAGTTCTCACGGCTTAGGCACAGATACGCAGTATTTT
cdr3_aa: CASSSHGLGTDTQYF

clone_size: few
j_call: TRBJ2-4
v_call: TRBV2
d_call: TRBD2
cdr3_nt: TGTGCCAGCAGTGAACTTTGGGGAGGGGATCCCAAAAACATTCAGTACTTC
cdr3_aa: CASSELWGGDPKNIQYF

clone_size: NA
j_call: TRBJ2-7
v_call: TRBV28
d_call: NA
cdr3_nt: TGTGCCAGCAGTTTTGGTGAATACCCCGAGCAGTACTTC
cdr3_aa: CASSFGEYPEQYF

clone_size: NA
j_call: TRBJ2-7
v_call: TRBV7-2
d_call: NA
cdr3_nt: TGTGCCAGCAGCTTAGCGTTGGGGGTCGAGCAGTACTTC
cdr3_aa: CASSLALGVEQYF

clone_size: NA
j_call: TRBJ2-7
v_call: TRBV15
d_call: NA
cdr3_nt: TGTGCCACCAGCAGAGAGATAGGACTCTACCCGACAGCTAGCTCCTACGAGCAGTACTTC
cdr3_aa: CATSREIGLYPTASSYEQYF

clone_size: few
j_call: TRBJ2-7
v_call: TRBV7-9
d_call: TRBD1
cdr3_nt: TGTGCCAGCAGCTTAGGTTCCCTCGGGACAGGGGGGATCTACGAGCAGTACTTC
cdr3_aa: CASSLGSLGTGGIYEQYF

clone_size: NA
j_call: TRBJ2-7
v_call: TRBV18
d_call: NA
cdr3_nt: TGTGCCAGCAGGCGCCGGGAGCGGGAGCAGTACTTC
cdr3_aa: CASRRREREQYF

clone_size: NA
j_call: TRBJ2-1
v_call: TRBV10-3
d_call: TRBD2
cdr3_nt: TGTGCCATCAGCGGGGGGGCGGGGCGCTCGTACAATGAGCAGTTCTTC
cdr3_aa: CAISGGAGRSYNEQFF

clone_size: NA
j_call: TRBJ2-6
v_call: TRBV5-4
d_call: NA
cdr3_nt: TGTGCCAGCAGCTACCCAGGGTCTGGGGCCAACGTCCTGACTTTC
cdr3_aa: CASSYPGSGANVLTF

clone_size: few
j_call: TRBJ1-3
v_call: TRBV2
d_call: NA
cdr3_nt: TGTGCCAGCAGTGTTCGGGACACCCGCTCTGGAAACACCATATATTTT
cdr3_aa: CASSVRDTRSGNTIYF

clone_size: few
j_call: TRBJ2-7
v_call: TRBV28
d_call: TRBD2
cdr3_nt: TGTGCCAGCAGTGGGACTAGCGATCGCTACGAGCAGTACTTC
cdr3_aa: CASSGTSDRYEQYF

clone_size: NA
j_call: TRBJ1-5
v_call: TRBV28
d_call: NA
cdr3_nt: TGTGCCAGCAGTTCTGGGCAGGCCGGCAATCAGCCCCAGCATTTT
cdr3_aa: CASSSGQAGNQPQHF

clone_size: few
j_call: TRBJ1-2
v_call: TRBV28
d_call: TRBD1
cdr3_nt: TGTGCCAGCAGTCACTTTCCGACAGGGAAGGGCTATGGCTACACCTTC
cdr3_aa: CASSHFPTGKGYGYTF

clone_size: few
j_call: TRBJ2-1
v_call: TRBV4-2
d_call: TRBD2
cdr3_nt: TGTGCCAGCAGCCAAGATAGGGCGGGAGGCTACAATGAGCAGTTCTTC
cdr3_aa: CASSQDRAGGYNEQFF

clone_size: NA
j_call: TRBJ2-7
v_call: TRBV11-1
d_call: NA
cdr3_nt: TGTGCCAGCAGCTTAGCGGGGTCCTCCTACGAGCAGTACTTC
cdr3_aa: CASSLAGSSYEQYF

clone_size: few
j_call: TRBJ2-7
v_call: TRBV5-1
d_call: TRBD2
cdr3_nt: TGCGCCAGCAGCCCGCGGGAGGGGGTCTCCTACGAGCAGTACTTC
cdr3_aa: CASSPREGVSYEQYF

clone_size: few
j_call: TRBJ1-2
v_call: TRBV7-2
d_call: NA
cdr3_nt: TGTGCCAGCAGCCCTCCAGACACCTACTATGGCTACACCTTC
cdr3_aa: CASSPPDTYYGYTF